These 9 T cell receptor beta chains came from one sample sequenced in a study of vaccination and CD4 T cells after COVID-19. This sample's treatment: roughly 10-day PBMC culture with coronavirus spike peptide pools or control peptides (ViraFEST assay). An Oncomine TCR Beta short-read assay was used to sequence the DNA from cultured CD4+ T cells. TCRdb passed the PCR reads through MiXCR, listing each CDR3 protein once. The sample has about 3,500 distinct CDR3 sequences; roughly 31% are singletons. Their antigen targets remain unknown. Sequencing was done on a sample of CD4+ T cells from blood, cultured in vitro. These receptors were obtained from a human donor who had recovered from COVID-19.

This rearrangement joins TRBV19 to TRBJ2-5, with TRBD2 matching 15 bases. CDR1 and CDR2 (germline): LNHDA, SQIVND (reference sequence). CDR3 length: 16 amino acids. Trimming removed 5 bases from V and 5 bases from J; junction bases left unmatched: 6. The DNA for the CDR3 is TGTGCCAGTAGTTCAGGACTAGCGGGGGGGCCGGAGACCCAGTACTTC. Its protein product is CASSSGLAGGPETQYF.

J is TRBJ2-7 and V is TRBV19; either TRBD1 or TRBD2 may supply D (5 bases each). The CDR3 has 13 residues. The germline V gene has CDR1 LNHDA and CDR2 SQIVND (reference sequence). V was clipped by 10 bases and J by 0 bases, with 13 bases between them. The CDR3 loop is CATRDLSSYEQYF. CDR3 coding DNA: TGTGCCACAAGGGACCTTAGCTCCTACGAGCAGTACTTC.

This clonotype was recorded a few times. The chain recombines TRBV6-4 with TRBJ1-5; D gene unclear. Trimming removed 8 bases from V and 1 base from J, with 9 bases in between. The CDR3 has 13 amino acids. Per germline, CDR1 MRHNA and CDR2 SNTAGT. CDR3: CASSQESNQPQHF. Written as DNA, the CDR3 is TGTGCCAGCTCCCAGGAAAGCAATCAGCCCCAGCATTTT.

V is TRBV6-1 and J is TRBJ2-7; 8 nucleotides align to TRBD1. V gave up 6 bases and J gave up 3 bases; unmatched junction bases: 10. CDR1 is MNHNS, CDR2 SASEGT, per germline. CDR3 length equals 15 residues. CDR3 coding DNA: TGTGCCAGCAGCGTTGGGCAGGGGGCCTACTACGAGCAGTACTTC. It codes for CASSVGQGAYYEQYF.

This clonotype is labeled medium-sized. This chain joins TRBV6-5 and TRBJ2-2; D unresolved. Per the germline V gene, CDR1 is MNHEY and CDR2 is SVGAGI. Deletions cut 4 bases from V and 9 bases from J, with 9 bases between. CDR3 length equals 12 residues. The CDR3 loop is CASSWSIRELFF. The CDR3 DNA is TGTGCCAGCAGTTGGTCTATCCGGGAGCTGTTTTTT.

The chain carries TRBV5-1 and TRBJ1-2, with 9 nucleotides matching TRBD1. Germline CDR1 is SGHRS and CDR2 is YFSETQ. The V segment lost 0 bases and the J segment 8 bases; nucleotides outside the gene matches: 8. This CDR3 is built from 15 residues. CDR3 residues: CASSLGDRAGPGYTF. In DNA, the CDR3 is TGCGCCAGCAGCTTGGGGGACAGGGCCGGTCCGGGCTACACCTTC.

There are a few counts of this clonotype. This rearrangement joins TRBV6-1 to TRBJ1-5; D not certain. Germline lookup yields CDR1 MNHNS and CDR2 SASEGT. Trimming cost V 8 bases and J 3 bases, with 11 bases left between them. The CDR3 has 13 residues. The CDR3 reads CASSDTFNQPQHF. The CDR3 region has the DNA TGTGCCAGCTCAGACACCTTCAATCAGCCCCAGCATTTT.

This clonotype has just a few counts. The rearrangement joins TRBV2 to TRBJ1-1, with D unresolved. Trimming removed 8 bases at V and 7 bases at J, with 11 bases between. Per the germline V gene, CDR1 is SNHLY and CDR2 is FYNNEI. The CDR3 consists of 11 residues. CDR3 in amino acids: CASGVAREAFF. The CDR3 DNA reads as TGTGCCAGCGGAGTAGCCCGTGAAGCTTTCTTT.

V is TRBV27 and J is TRBJ2-2; 13 bases match TRBD2. V shed 6 bases and J 5 bases; nucleotides not matched to a gene: 6. The CDR3 contains 16 residues. Germline V gene sequence: CDR1 MNHEY, CDR2 SMNVEV (reference sequence). The CDR3 nucleotides are TGTGCCAGCAGGCTACTAGCGGGGGGGCCGACCGGGGAGCTGTTTTTT. It codes for CASRLLAGGPTGELFF.